This is a list of T cell receptor beta chains from one sample in a study of technical replicates of blood from several donors. TCRdb's table, derived via immunoSEQ multiplex PCR, lists solely in-frame clones and lacks some. The top ten hold 0.2% to 0.25% of the sample, which has more than 80,000 clones, more than 90% seen once. Sample: T cells isolated from PBMCs. These receptors were collected from a human donor in good health. CDR3s include the opening cysteine and the closing phenylalanine or tryptophan. The order of the fields is D gene, CDR3 length, V gene, clone size, J gene, CDR3 protein, CDR3 DNA. A D gene is named only where the DNA matches it firmly. Clone size is not always given. Where it is, it says once, few, many or a class for expanded clones.

d_call: .; cdr3_length: 15; v_call: TRBV5-6; clone_size: .; j_call: TRBJ2-7; cdr3_aa: CASSRGQKPPYEQYF; cdr3_nt: TGTGCCAGCAGCCGCGGACAGAAACCACCCTACGAGCAGTACTTC
d_call: .; cdr3_length: 16; v_call: TRBV30; clone_size: .; j_call: TRBJ2-4; cdr3_aa: CAWSVRGGLAKNIQYF; cdr3_nt: TGTGCCTGGAGTGTACGTGGGGGGTTAGCCAAAAACATTCAGTACTTC
d_call: .; cdr3_length: 19; v_call: TRBV9; clone_size: .; j_call: TRBJ2-6; cdr3_aa: CASSPLREPSLSGANVLTF; cdr3_nt: TGTGCCAGCAGCCCCCTCCGGGAACCCTCACTCTCTGGGGCCAACGTCCTGACTTTC
d_call: .; cdr3_length: 16; v_call: TRBV7-8; clone_size: .; j_call: TRBJ2-1; cdr3_aa: CASSLVGREADNEQFF; cdr3_nt: TGTGCCAGCAGCTTAGTGGGAAGGGAGGCCGACAATGAGCAGTTCTTC
d_call: TRBD2; cdr3_length: 15; v_call: TRBV10-3; clone_size: .; j_call: TRBJ2-3; cdr3_aa: CAISGTSGSTDTQYF; cdr3_nt: TGTGCCATCAGTGGGACTAGCGGAAGCACAGATACGCAGTATTTT
d_call: .; cdr3_length: 13; v_call: TRBV7-8; clone_size: .; j_call: TRBJ2-7; cdr3_aa: CASSSGTSYEQYF; cdr3_nt: TGTGCCAGCAGCTCAGGGACTTCCTACGAGCAGTACTTC
d_call: TRBD2; cdr3_length: 15; v_call: TRBV7-9; clone_size: once; j_call: TRBJ2-7; cdr3_aa: CASRESGGPSYEQYF; cdr3_nt: TGTGCCAGCAGAGAAAGCGGGGGGCCTTCCTACGAGCAGTACTTC
d_call: .; cdr3_length: 12; v_call: TRBV7-2; clone_size: once; j_call: TRBJ2-1; cdr3_aa: CASSSSHNEQFF; cdr3_nt: TGTGCCAGCAGCTCCTCCCACAATGAGCAGTTCTTC
d_call: .; cdr3_length: 16; v_call: TRBV12-1; clone_size: .; j_call: TRBJ1-4; cdr3_aa: CASSPTGTGTVEKLFF; cdr3_nt: TGTGCCAGCAGCCCGACCGGGACAGGTACCGTGGAAAAACTGTTTTTT
d_call: TRBD1; cdr3_length: 12; v_call: TRBV29-1; clone_size: .; j_call: TRBJ2-1; cdr3_aa: CSVGQGTNEQFF; cdr3_nt: TGCAGCGTGGGACAGGGAACGAATGAGCAGTTCTTC
d_call: .; cdr3_length: 14; v_call: TRBV14; clone_size: .; j_call: TRBJ2-7; cdr3_aa: CASSHPGRVYEQYF; cdr3_nt: TGTGCCAGCAGCCACCCCGGGAGAGTCTACGAGCAGTACTTC
d_call: TRBD1; cdr3_length: 15; v_call: TRBV18; clone_size: once; j_call: TRBJ2-5; cdr3_aa: CASSSMDRGLETQYF; cdr3_nt: TGTGCCAGCTCATCGATGGACAGGGGGTTGGAGACCCAGTACTTC
d_call: .; cdr3_length: 13; v_call: TRBV7-9; clone_size: .; j_call: TRBJ2-1; cdr3_aa: CASSLDRGNEQFF; cdr3_nt: TGTGCCAGCAGCTTAGATCGGGGCAATGAGCAGTTCTTC
d_call: TRBD1; cdr3_length: 16; v_call: TRBV28; clone_size: .; j_call: TRBJ2-5; cdr3_aa: CASRPNRGRSQETQYF; cdr3_nt: TGTGCCAGCAGACCGAACAGGGGGCGGTCCCAAGAGACCCAGTACTTC
d_call: .; cdr3_length: 14; v_call: TRBV7-7; clone_size: .; j_call: TRBJ2-5; cdr3_aa: CASSLGGARETQYF; cdr3_nt: TGTGCCAGCAGCCTGGGGGGGGCCCGAGAGACCCAGTACTTC
d_call: TRBD1; cdr3_length: 15; v_call: TRBV18; clone_size: .; j_call: TRBJ1-5; cdr3_aa: CASSDGQGLDQPQHF; cdr3_nt: TGTGCCAGCTCAGATGGACAGGGGTTGGATCAGCCCCAGCATTTT
d_call: .; cdr3_length: 14; v_call: TRBV7-8; clone_size: .; j_call: TRBJ1-1; cdr3_aa: CASSVISSDTEAFF; cdr3_nt: TGTGCCAGCAGCGTGATATCCTCGGACACTGAAGCTTTCTTT
d_call: .; cdr3_length: 14; v_call: TRBV27; clone_size: .; j_call: TRBJ2-1; cdr3_aa: CASRTLGPNNEQFF; cdr3_nt: TGTGCCAGCAGGACACTAGGACCCAACAATGAGCAGTTCTTC
d_call: .; cdr3_length: 14; v_call: TRBV15; clone_size: once; j_call: TRBJ2-7; cdr3_aa: CATSKAGNSYEQYF; cdr3_nt: TGTGCCACCAGCAAGGCAGGGAACTCCTACGAGCAGTACTTC
d_call: TRBD1; cdr3_length: 14; v_call: TRBV5-6; clone_size: few; j_call: TRBJ1-2; cdr3_aa: CASSSGQVYYGYTF; cdr3_nt: TGTGCCAGCAGCTCCGGACAGGTCTACTATGGCTACACCTTC
d_call: TRBD2; cdr3_length: 14; v_call: TRBV2; clone_size: .; j_call: TRBJ2-1; cdr3_aa: CASMRLATYNEQFF; cdr3_nt: TGTGCCAGCATGAGACTAGCAACTTACAATGAGCAGTTCTTC
d_call: .; cdr3_length: 17; v_call: TRBV28; clone_size: .; j_call: TRBJ2-2; cdr3_aa: CASSFRTRGSVGGELFF; cdr3_nt: TGTGCCAGCAGTTTCCGAACCCGGGGGTCGGTGGGTGGGGAGCTGTTTTTT
d_call: .; cdr3_length: 12; v_call: TRBV6-6; clone_size: .; j_call: TRBJ1-1; cdr3_aa: CASSREGTEAFF; cdr3_nt: TGTGCCAGCAGCAGGGAAGGTACTGAAGCTTTCTTT
d_call: TRBD2; cdr3_length: 15; v_call: TRBV27; clone_size: .; j_call: TRBJ2-3; cdr3_aa: CASSLSGGPTDTQYF; cdr3_nt: TGTGCCAGCAGCCTCTCGGGGGGGCCCACAGATACGCAGTATTTT
d_call: TRBD1; cdr3_length: 13; v_call: TRBV11-2; clone_size: .; j_call: TRBJ2-7; cdr3_aa: CASSWDSAYEQYF; cdr3_nt: TGTGCCAGCAGCTGGGACAGCGCCTACGAGCAGTACTTC
d_call: TRBD1; cdr3_length: 15; v_call: TRBV19; clone_size: .; j_call: TRBJ1-2; cdr3_aa: CASSIAGGAGYGYTF; cdr3_nt: TGTGCCAGTAGTATCGCAGGGGGCGCAGGCTATGGCTACACCTTC
d_call: .; cdr3_length: 14; v_call: TRBV6-6; clone_size: .; j_call: TRBJ1-2; cdr3_aa: CASSSPGGSYGYTF; cdr3_nt: TGTGCCAGCAGCTCCCCGGGGGGATCCTATGGCTACACCTTC
d_call: TRBD1; cdr3_length: 14; v_call: TRBV6-1; clone_size: .; j_call: TRBJ1-4; cdr3_aa: CASSSGTGDEKLFF; cdr3_nt: TGTGCCAGCAGTTCCGGGACAGGGGATGAAAAACTGTTTTTT
d_call: .; cdr3_length: 14; v_call: TRBV5-1; clone_size: .; j_call: TRBJ2-7; cdr3_aa: CASSLDRASYEQYF; cdr3_nt: TGCGCCAGCAGCTTGGACAGGGCCTCCTACGAGCAGTACTTC
d_call: TRBD1; cdr3_length: 14; v_call: TRBV9; clone_size: .; j_call: TRBJ2-5; cdr3_aa: CASSPGQGQETQYF; cdr3_nt: TGTGCCAGCAGCCCTGGACAGGGACAAGAGACCCAGTACTTC
d_call: .; cdr3_length: 14; v_call: TRBV5-6; clone_size: .; j_call: TRBJ2-2; cdr3_aa: CASSSDSYTGELFF; cdr3_nt: TGTGCCAGCAGCTCGGACAGTTACACCGGGGAGCTGTTTTTT
d_call: TRBD1; cdr3_length: 15; v_call: TRBV28; clone_size: .; j_call: TRBJ2-7; cdr3_aa: CASSSSGTGVYEQYF; cdr3_nt: TGTGCCAGCAGTTCTTCCGGGACAGGGGTCTACGAGCAGTACTTC
d_call: .; cdr3_length: 10; v_call: TRBV20-1; clone_size: .; j_call: TRBJ2-1; cdr3_aa: CSATAGEQFF; cdr3_nt: TGCAGTGCTACTGCAGGTGAGCAGTTCTTC
d_call: .; cdr3_length: 15; v_call: TRBV18; clone_size: .; j_call: TRBJ2-7; cdr3_aa: CASSPLSQITYEQYF; cdr3_nt: TGTGCCAGCTCACCCCTTTCACAAATTACCTACGAGCAGTACTTC
d_call: .; cdr3_length: 14; v_call: TRBV5-1; clone_size: .; j_call: TRBJ1-2; cdr3_aa: CASSLAQGSYGYTF; cdr3_nt: TGCGCCAGCAGCTTGGCTCAGGGAAGTTATGGCTACACCTTC
d_call: TRBD1; cdr3_length: 17; v_call: TRBV5-1; clone_size: .; j_call: TRBJ2-2; cdr3_aa: CASSLVETKTGPGELFF; cdr3_nt: TGCGCCAGCAGCTTGGTGGAAACCAAGACAGGGCCCGGGGAGCTGTTTTTT
d_call: TRBD1; cdr3_length: 16; v_call: TRBV6-1; clone_size: .; j_call: TRBJ2-1; cdr3_aa: CASSEVDRGLPYEQFF; cdr3_nt: TGTGCCAGCAGTGAAGTGGACAGGGGGCTACCTTATGAGCAGTTCTTC
d_call: TRBD1; cdr3_length: 14; v_call: TRBV7-9; clone_size: .; j_call: TRBJ1-5; cdr3_aa: CASSSDRGYQPQHF; cdr3_nt: TGTGCCAGCAGCTCGGACAGGGGGTATCAGCCCCAGCATTTT
d_call: .; cdr3_length: 14; v_call: TRBV19; clone_size: .; j_call: TRBJ2-5; cdr3_aa: CASSMSRGGETQYF; cdr3_nt: TGTGCCAGTAGTATGAGCAGGGGCGGAGAGACCCAGTACTTC
d_call: .; cdr3_length: 17; v_call: TRBV6-1; clone_size: .; j_call: TRBJ1-3; cdr3_aa: CASSEAATGPSGNTIYF; cdr3_nt: TGTGCCAGCAGTGAAGCGGCGACAGGTCCCTCTGGAAACACCATATATTTT
d_call: TRBD2; cdr3_length: 15; v_call: TRBV28; clone_size: .; j_call: TRBJ2-5; cdr3_aa: CASSRGTSGRETQYF; cdr3_nt: TGTGCCAGCAGTCGCGGGACTAGCGGGAGGGAGACCCAGTACTTC
d_call: TRBD1; cdr3_length: 15; v_call: TRBV7-2; clone_size: once; j_call: TRBJ1-5; cdr3_aa: CASSSRQGGNGPQHF; cdr3_nt: TGTGCCAGCTCATCCCGACAGGGGGGCAATGGGCCCCAGCATTTT
d_call: .; cdr3_length: 18; v_call: TRBV2; clone_size: .; j_call: TRBJ1-3; cdr3_aa: CASRTGTPFGSSGNTIYF; cdr3_nt: TGTGCCAGCAGGACCGGGACTCCCTTTGGTAGCTCTGGAAACACCATATATTTT
d_call: .; cdr3_length: 13; v_call: TRBV11-2; clone_size: .; j_call: TRBJ1-2; cdr3_aa: CASSLVMSTLSTF; cdr3_nt: TGTGCCAGCAGCTTAGTAATGAGCACCCTGTCCACCTTC
d_call: TRBD2; cdr3_length: 17; v_call: TRBV5-1; clone_size: .; j_call: TRBJ2-7; cdr3_aa: CASASGLAGGLSYEQYF; cdr3_nt: TGCGCCAGCGCTAGCGGACTAGCGGGGGGGCTCTCCTACGAGCAGTACTTC
d_call: .; cdr3_length: 12; v_call: TRBV6-1; clone_size: .; j_call: TRBJ2-2; cdr3_aa: CASSISTGELFF; cdr3_nt: TGTGCCAGCAGTATTAGCACCGGGGAGCTGTTTTTT
d_call: .; cdr3_length: 14; v_call: TRBV5-1; clone_size: .; j_call: TRBJ2-1; cdr3_aa: CASSFVSDYNEQFF; cdr3_nt: TGCGCCAGCAGCTTCGTCTCAGATTACAATGAGCAGTTCTTC
d_call: TRBD1; cdr3_length: 15; v_call: TRBV4-2; clone_size: .; j_call: TRBJ1-2; cdr3_aa: CASSQGQGLVYGYTF; cdr3_nt: TGTGCCAGCAGCCAAGGACAGGGGCTGGTCTATGGCTACACCTTC
d_call: TRBD1; cdr3_length: 15; v_call: TRBV27; clone_size: .; j_call: TRBJ2-7; cdr3_aa: CASSLNRDRVHEQYF; cdr3_nt: TGTGCCAGCAGTCTCAACCGGGACAGGGTCCACGAGCAGTACTTC
d_call: .; cdr3_length: 13; v_call: TRBV19; clone_size: few; j_call: TRBJ2-2; cdr3_aa: CASSIQGLGELFF; cdr3_nt: TGTGCCAGTAGTATACAGGGTTTAGGGGAGCTGTTTTTT
d_call: TRBD2; cdr3_length: 15; v_call: TRBV5-1; clone_size: .; j_call: TRBJ2-5; cdr3_aa: CASSMAGGPEETQYF; cdr3_nt: TGCGCCAGCAGTATGGCGGGAGGGCCGGAAGAGACCCAGTACTTC